Listed here are 14 T cell receptor beta chains from one sample, sequenced in a study of T cells in Graves' hyperthyroidism and ophthalmopathy. TCR beta CDR3 regions were amplified from RNA. With the HTBI primer set, the TCR CDR3 went through a first round of RT-PCR. TCRdb re-analysed the multiplex PCR reads in MiXCR, keeping a single row per CDR3 protein. The table has over 90,000 distinct CDR3 sequences, 45% to 50% seen once. Sequenced material: blood. The receptors originated from a man between 40 and 49 years old with Graves' hyperthyroidism.

This clonotype was recorded once. The chain uses TRBV9 and TRBJ1-4, with D perhaps matching TRBD1 (5 bases). The CDR3 is 14 amino acids. Deletions cut 4 bases from V and 5 bases from J, with 12 bases between. Germline CDR1 reads SGDLS; CDR2 reads YYNGEE. In DNA form, the CDR3 reads TGTGCCAGCAGCCCCGGGACTAGAAATGAAAAACTGTTTTTT. Translation: CASSPGTRNEKLFF.

In regard to this clonotype: Given the absence of the conserved phenylalanine or tryptophan at the CDR3 end, a read error is likely. The J gene is TRBJ2-3, the V gene TRBV7-3; D may correspond to TRBD1 or TRBD2 (7 bases each). Between the trimmed V and J ends, which lost 2 bases and 4 bases, there was a span of 16 bases. Germline V gene lookup returns CDR1 SGHTA and CDR2 FQGTGA. This CDR3 contains 16 residues. Here the CDR3 reads CASSLGFQGGADTQYY. CDR3 sequence (DNA): TGTGCCAGCAGCTTAGGTTTCCAGGGGGGGGCAGATACGCAGTATTAT.

This clonotype appeared many times. V is TRBV10-1 and J is TRBJ2-3; the D gene is possibly TRBD2 (7 bases). Trimming left V 0 bases short and J 0 bases short, with 13 bases between. Germline CDR1 WNHNN, CDR2 SYGVQD (reference sequence). This CDR3 has 17 amino acids. This CDR3 is CASSESRGPESTDTQYF. CDR3 bases: TGCGCCAGCAGTGAGTCGCGGGGGCCCGAAAGCACAGATACGCAGTATTTT.

The chain uses TRBV6-6 and TRBJ2-7; D remains ambiguous. V dropped 6 bases and J dropped 2 bases, with 11 bases sitting between them. The V gene's germline CDR1 is MNHNY and CDR2 SVGAGI (reference sequence). This CDR3 has 13 amino acids. This CDR3 is CASSLGPPYEQYV. CDR3 nucleotides: TGTGCCAGCAGCCTAGGACCGCCCTACGAGCAGTACGTC.

This clonotype came up a few times. This chain joins TRBV7-9 and TRBJ1-2; D is possibly TRBD1 (5 bases). V was trimmed by 6 bases and J by 12 bases, leaving 14 bases between them. Germline V gene lookup returns CDR1 SEHNR and CDR2 FQNEAQ (reference sequence). CDR3 size: 11 residues. Here the CDR3 reads CASRGTAGNTF. In DNA form, the CDR3 reads TGTGCCAGCAGAGGGACTGCTGGAAACACCTTC.

The V call is TRBV7-2, the J call TRBJ2-1, with 9 bases matching TRBD1. CDR1 and CDR2 from the germline V gene are SGHTA and FQGNSA. The CDR3 covers 16 residues. Trimming at V came to 2 bases and at J to 9 bases, leaving 11 bases not matched to a gene. The CDR3 is CASSLNPPGQGSEQFF. The CDR3 DNA is TGTGCCAGCAGCTTAAATCCCCCGGGACAGGGTAGTGAGCAGTTCTTC.

This clonotype has just a few counts. The rearrangement uses TRBV9 and TRBJ2-5, with D perhaps TRBD1 (5 bases). The CDR3 is made up of 16 amino acids. The V and J ends lost 7 bases and 2 bases respectively, with 21 bases between them. Per germline, CDR1 SGDLS and CDR2 YYNGEE. The CDR3 protein is CASSRTGNPIQETQYF. CDR3 nucleotides: TGTGCCAGCTCACGAACAGGCAATCCAATTCAAGAGACCCAGTACTTC. Full variable domain (outside the CDR3, taken from reference TRBV9 and TRBJ2-5): DSGVTQTPKHLITATGQRVTLRCSPRSGDLSVYWYQQSLDQGLQFLIQYYNGEERAKGNILERFSAQQFPDLHSELNLSSLELGDSALYFCASSRTGNPIQETQYFGPGTRLLVL.

This clonotype has ten or more counts. This sequence joins TRBV20-1 and TRBJ2-5, with unresolved D. Trimming pared 5 bases from V and 1 base from J, leaving 8 bases between. Germline-derived CDR1 and CDR2 are DFQATT and SNEGSKA (reference sequence). This CDR3 is 12 amino acids long. This CDR3 reads CSAPGLQETQYF. For the CDR3, the DNA is TGCAGTGCTCCCGGGCTCCAAGAGACCCAGTACTTC.

CDR3 DNA: TGTGCCAGCAGCGGGGACAGGGCGGCCTCCTACGAGCAGTACTTC. Amino acids: CASSGDRAASYEQYF. The chain employs TRBV2 and TRBJ2-7, with 9 bases fitting TRBD1. With 6 bases clipped from V and 0 bases from J, the junction kept 6 bases outside the gene matches. The length of the CDR3 is 15 residues. Germline CDR1 reads SNHLY; CDR2 reads FYNNEI.

This clonotype showed up many times. The chain uses TRBV12-3 or TRBV12-4 and TRBJ1-4; perhaps TRBD1 as D (6 bases). The length of the CDR3 is 16 residues. Deletions cut 7 bases from V and 8 bases from J, with 23 bases between. DNA of the CDR3: TGTGCCAGCAAGGGGGGAAGACCGATAATCTGGGAAAAACTGTTTTTT. Its protein is CASKGGRPIIWEKLFF.

This clonotype has ten or more counts. The chain is built from TRBV6-5 and TRBJ2-7, with 8 bases lining up with TRBD1. V gave up 5 bases and J gave up 4 bases; unmatched junction bases: 10. Germline CDR1 is MNHEY and CDR2 is SVGAGI. The CDR3 totals 15 residues. CDR3 region: CASSGRQGRHYEQYF. CDR3 in DNA: TGTGCCAGCAGTGGACGACAGGGGCGCCATTACGAGCAGTACTTC.

This clonotype was recorded only once. V is TRBV2 and J is TRBJ2-7, with D hard to call. V lost 5 bases and J lost 3, with 5 bases in between. The CDR3 extends over 11 amino acids. In germline, CDR1 is SNHLY, CDR2 FYNNEI. CDR3 region: CASSNYYEQYV. The CDR3 DNA is TGTGCCAGCAGTAACTACTACGAGCAGTACGTC.

There are many counts of this clonotype. The V and J genes are TRBV24-1 and TRBJ2-1; D gene ambiguous. Per germline, CDR1 KGHDR and CDR2 SFDVKD. Trimming took 0 bases from V and 2 from J, leaving 13 bases between them. The CDR3 has 17 residues. CDR3 residues: CATSDLIPGRAYNEQFF. In DNA form, the CDR3 reads TGTGCCACCAGTGATTTGATCCCGGGCCGAGCCTACAATGAGCAGTTCTTC.

A note on this clonotype: Being one base from a much bigger clone, this may be a read error. CDR3 nucleotides: TGCGCCAGCGGCCAATACACAGATAGCAATCAGCCCCAGCATTTT. It yields the protein CASGQYTDSNQPQHF. V gene TRBV4-3 combines with J gene TRBJ1-5; D is unclear. This CDR3 is built from 15 residues. Germline CDR1 is LGHNA and CDR2 is YSLEER.